The sequence of this TCR beta chain was determined in a study of blood T cell repertoires in COVID-19. The data were produced by immunoSEQ multiplex PCR, yet TCRdb's version contains in-frame clones alone and is incomplete. The profile covers about 310,000 clones, with 85% to 90% appearing a single time and around 1.4% taken by the ten largest. The CDR3 has 17 residues. V lost 0 bases and J lost 5; bases outside the gene matches: 9. The germline V gene encodes CDR1 MNHNS and CDR2 SASEGT. Sequenced sample: peripheral blood. The rearrangement joins TRBV6-1 to TRBJ2-2, with TRBD1 identical over 7 bases. This receptor was obtained from a man between 65 and 85 years old with acute or convalescent COVID-19. The DNA for the CDR3 is TGTGCCAGCAGTGAAGCGGGCAGGGGGTCTTATACCGGGGAGCTGTTTTTT. Translated: CASSEAGRGSYTGELFF.